This entry lists 14 T cell receptor beta chains sequenced from one sample in a study of Graves' ophthalmopathy and Graves' hyperthyroidism. CDR3 regions of TCR beta were amplified from RNA transcripts. In the first round, RT-PCR was carried out with HTBI primers, and a multiplex PCR formed the second round. A single record per CDR3 protein comes from TCRdb applying MiXCR to the multiplex PCR reads. The table shows fewer than 650,000 distinct CDR3 sequences, with 22% occurring only once. The source material was peripheral blood. Source of these receptors: a woman aged 18 to 35 with stable Graves' hyperthyroidism. Some clones in this sample may be carry-over from other donors' samples.

This clonotype occurred many times. The V call is TRBV28, the J call TRBJ2-6, with a tentative D call TRBD1 (6 bases). The germline V gene has CDR1 MDHEN and CDR2 SYDVKM. Between the trimmed V and J ends, which lost 5 bases and 1 base, there was a span of 12 bases. The CDR3 consists of 16 residues. Here the CDR3 reads CASSNHQGSGANVLTF. The CDR3 coding sequence is TGTGCCAGCAGTAACCACCAGGGGTCTGGGGCCAACGTCCTGACTTTC.

The chain combines TRBV12-3 or TRBV12-4 with TRBJ2-5; no definite D call. This CDR3 has 12 residues. V lost 8 bases and J 4 bases, leaving 11 bases between the germline ends. The CDR3 loop is CASCRMGETQYF. As DNA, the CDR3 is TGTGCCAGCTGCCGGATGGGAGAGACCCAGTACTTC.

The sample holds many counts of this clonotype. The rearrangement uses TRBV2 and TRBJ1-1; 8 bases match TRBD1. Germline V gene lookup returns CDR1 SNHLY and CDR2 FYNNEI. J gave up 5 bases and V 6 bases, and 8 bases lay outside the gene matches. The CDR3 has 14 residues. CDR3 amino acids: CASRETTGGTEAFF. The CDR3 coding sequence is TGTGCCAGCAGGGAAACTACAGGGGGAACTGAAGCTTTCTTT.

This clonotype was observed many times. The J gene is TRBJ2-2, the V gene TRBV5-1; no reliable D call. This CDR3 is built from 16 residues. The V end was cut by 3 bases, the J end by 3 bases, with 15 bases between. Germline loops: CDR1 SGHRS, CDR2 YFSETQ. CDR3 in DNA: TGCGCCAGCAGCTCCCGAGGCCGGGTGTACACCGGGGAGCTGTTTTTT. Its translation: CASSSRGRVYTGELFF.

The chain has TRBV28 and TRBJ1-1; D is ambiguous. The V end lost 2 bases, the J end lost 5 bases, and 9 bases lay between the germline ends. The CDR3 covers 13 residues. Per germline, CDR1 MDHEN and CDR2 SYDVKM. The CDR3 reads CASSLLVITEAFF. The CDR3 coding sequence is TGTGCCAGCAGTTTACTCGTAATTACTGAAGCTTTCTTT.

This clonotype was counted many times. The V gene is TRBV6-5, the J gene TRBJ1-2; possible D gene TRBD1, 5 bases. V was clipped by 4 bases and J by 6 bases, with 15 bases between them. The CDR3 spans 14 residues. Germline CDR1 is MNHEY and CDR2 is SVGAGI. The CDR3: CASSSGREVDGYTF. In nucleotides, the CDR3 is TGTGCCAGCAGTTCGGGACGGGAGGTTGATGGCTACACCTTC.

This clonotype was found many times. The chain links TRBV28 to TRBJ2-5; D could derive from TRBD1 or TRBD2 (6 bases each). Germline loops: CDR1 MDHEN, CDR2 SYDVKM. Trimming removed 6 bases from V and 5 bases from J, with 13 bases in between. The length of the CDR3 is 13 residues. As DNA, the CDR3 is TGTGCCAGCAGAAGAACAGGGAGGGAGACCCAGTACTTC. Its protein product is CASRRTGRETQYF.

This clonotype was recorded many times. J is TRBJ2-7 and V is TRBV20-1, with 7 bases matching TRBD2. Germline CDR1 DFQATT, CDR2 SNEGSKA (reference sequence). V gave up 2 bases and J gave up 3 bases; unmatched junction bases: 7. CDR3 length: 14 amino acids. CDR3: CSARLRVAGYEQYF. The CDR3, as DNA: TGCAGTGCTAGATTGCGGGTAGCGGGCTACGAGCAGTACTTC.

This clonotype was observed at least ten times. This sequence joins TRBV7-9 and TRBJ2-7; weak D call: TRBD2 (6 bases). V lost 6 bases, J lost 3 bases, and 9 bases lay in between. In germline, CDR1 is SEHNR, CDR2 FQNEAQ (reference sequence). This CDR3 contains 12 residues. The DNA for the CDR3 is TGTGCCAGCAGTTCGGACTACTACGAGCAGTACTTC. It is translated as CASSSDYYEQYF.

This clonotype was seen many times. J is TRBJ2-2 and V is TRBV20-1; D gene ambiguous. V lost 0 bases and J 2 bases, leaving 10 bases between the germline ends. CDR1 and CDR2 (germline): DFQATT, SNEGSKA (reference sequence). The CDR3 loop spans 15 amino acids. The CDR3 DNA sequence: TGCAGTGCTAGAGATGTGCAGACCAACACCGGGGAGCTGTTTTTT. Amino acids: CSARDVQTNTGELFF.

The rearrangement links TRBV12-5 to TRBJ2-7; 7 bases line up with TRBD1. This CDR3 region has 16 residues. CDR1 and CDR2 from the germline V gene are LGHNT and FRNRAP. V was clipped by 5 bases and J by 4 bases; unmatched bases: 14. This CDR3 reads CASGRKRGDSKYEQYF. As DNA, the CDR3 is TGTGCTAGTGGTCGGAAACGTGGGGACAGCAAGTACGAGCAGTACTTC.

Ten or more counts support this clonotype. This chain connects TRBV5-4 to TRBJ1-2, with 9 bases identical to TRBD1. Germline CDR1 and CDR2: SGHNT and YYREEE (reference sequence). V lost 6 bases and J lost 8; bases outside the gene matches: 17. CDR3 length: 16 residues. The CDR3 DNA follows: TGTGCCAGCACCCGATCCCCACAGACAGGGGGGGGAGGCTACACCTTC. Its translation is CASTRSPQTGGGGYTF.

At least ten counts were recorded for this clonotype. V usage is TRBV6-1 and J usage is TRBJ1-2, with D perhaps matching TRBD1 (5 bases). This CDR3 comprises 15 residues. V gave up 6 bases and J gave up 3 bases, with 17 bases separating them. The germline V gene has CDR1 MNHNS and CDR2 SASEGT. CDR3 amino acids: CASSFRTRGDYGYTF. For the CDR3, the DNA is TGTGCCAGCAGCTTTAGGACACGAGGGGACTATGGCTACACCTTC.

This clonotype was recorded at least ten times. V is TRBV7-2 and J is TRBJ1-6; D unclear. V dropped 5 bases and J dropped 9 bases, with 20 bases sitting between them. CDR1 and CDR2 from the germline V gene are SGHTA and FQGNSA. The CDR3 extends over 16 amino acids. This CDR3 is CASSLNGPTVGSPLHF. CDR3 nucleotides: TGTGCCAGCAGCCTAAACGGACCCACGGTCGGTTCACCCCTCCACTTT.